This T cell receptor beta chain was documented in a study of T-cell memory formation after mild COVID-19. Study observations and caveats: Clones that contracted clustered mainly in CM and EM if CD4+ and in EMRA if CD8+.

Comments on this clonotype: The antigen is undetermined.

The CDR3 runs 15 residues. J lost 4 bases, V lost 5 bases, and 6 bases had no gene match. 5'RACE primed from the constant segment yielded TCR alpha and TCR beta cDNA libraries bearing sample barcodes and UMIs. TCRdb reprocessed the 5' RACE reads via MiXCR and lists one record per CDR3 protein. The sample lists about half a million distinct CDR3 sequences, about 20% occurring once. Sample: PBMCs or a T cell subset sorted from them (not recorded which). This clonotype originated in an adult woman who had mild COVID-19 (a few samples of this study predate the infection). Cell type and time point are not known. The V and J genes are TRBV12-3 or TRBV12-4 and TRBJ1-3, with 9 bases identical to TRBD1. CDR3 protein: CASSPGQGAGNTIYF. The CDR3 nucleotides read TGTGCCAGCAGTCCGGGACAGGGTGCCGGAAACACCATATATTTT.